This T cell receptor beta chain was profiled in a study of Graves' ophthalmopathy and Graves' hyperthyroidism. Regarding the study as a whole: In predicting ophthalmopathy progression, the model reached about 69% sensitivity and under 85% specificity.

As the starting material, approximately 10 ml of fresh peripheral blood yielded the PBMCs. This clonotype was observed many times. Its antigen is not identified. RNA transcripts yielded amplified TCR beta CDR3 regions. In the first round, RT-PCR was carried out with HTBI primers, and a multiplex PCR formed the second round. TCRdb called the multiplex PCR reads again in MiXCR, with one record for every CDR3 protein. The repertoire holds roughly 400,000 distinct CDR3 sequences, with roughly 14% as singletons. This TCR was sampled from a woman in her late teens or twenties with stable Graves' hyperthyroidism. Material for sequencing was peripheral blood.

CDR3 in DNA: TGTGCCAGCATCAACAGGGTCGGGACTGAAGCTTTCTTT. Residues: CASINRVGTEAFF. This sequence joins TRBV6-5 and TRBJ1-1; D perhaps matches TRBD1 (6 bases). Looked up from germline, CDR1 is MNHEY and CDR2 is SVGAGI. The CDR3 totals 13 residues. V lost 7 bases, J lost 5 bases, and 14 bases lay in between.